The sequence of this T cell receptor (beta chain) was determined in a study of post-analysis software for immune sequencing data (dated by TCRdb to the mid-2010s). Concerning the study at large: Relapsing-remitting, secondary progressive and progressive-relapsing multiple sclerosis were recorded as disease courses, and subtype annotation was lacking for some patients. The patient repertoires were compared against around 11 previously published healthy control repertoires obtained from donors aged roughly 6 to 25 years. A subset of samples was prepared in parallel using single-end sample barcoding, then pooled and co-amplified after Illumina adapter ligation. Points the paper makes about the study in general: Direct clustering with F measure revealed strong co-clustering of samples prepared in the same batch, which led to a batch-effect correction. The multiple sclerosis patient group was slightly younger than the control group. Compared with controls, multiple sclerosis patients had significantly lower normalized Chao1 diversity, a finding suggesting substantial peripheral T-cell clonal expansion.

To demonstrate the VDJtools post-analysis software, TCR beta repertoires were profiled from the peripheral blood of about a dozen young patients with multiple sclerosis. The patients with multiple sclerosis were children and adolescents between about 6 and 17 years of age. The library was produced with PCR. The sample was run on an Illumina HiSeq 2500. To reduce PCR and sequencing biases, unique molecular identifiers were built into the TCR beta cDNA libraries. About 500,000 cDNA molecules were obtained for every 1 to 10 million input T cells, so each molecule roughly corresponded to one T cell. The patient libraries were prepared and sequenced with the same protocol used for the earlier healthy control dataset. Samples belonging to the same batch were prepared together, multiplexed and sequenced on a shared HiSeq lane. The authors processed their data as follows. Raw barcoded reads were processed with MIGEC, discarding single-read molecular identifier groups before consensus assembly and CDR3 extraction. Clonotype tables were post-analysed with VDJtools, normalizing diversity by down-sampling all datasets to the smallest sample size. In repertoire overlap clustering, CDR3 amino acid sequences, but not nucleotide sequences, were matched to correct batch-related cross-sample contamination. TCRdb itself trimmed the public reads at Q25 with fastp, ran MiXCR and retained productive beta chains. CDR3 protein sequences are deduplicated, and each keeps its most common genes and DNA. These V and J calls originate from TCRdb's pipeline instead of the authors' own analysis. The sample data list under 200,000 distinct CDR3 sequences, and over 25% of these were observed just once. The ten largest clones represent 3.4% of the sample.

There are many counts of this clonotype. Its antigen specificity is not known. No base quality information exists; no much larger clone differs at one position. Sequenced sample: blood. The clonotype comes from a girl aged 2-17 years with multiple sclerosis.

The bases are TGCGCCAGCATCCCGACTAGCGGAGCGGGAACAGATACGCAGTATTTT. Translated, this gives CASIPTSGAGTDTQYF. The chain was built from TRBV5-1 and TRBJ2-3, with 9 central nucleotides matching TRBD2. V is pruned by 6 bases and J by 3 bases, leaving 11 bases of the junction without a gene match. The CDR3 sequence holds 16 residues, the cysteine and phenylalanine included. The entry retains the CDR3 DNA only, 48 bases that are in frame from base 1. CDR1 and CDR2 are drawn from the germline V gene: SGHRS, YFSETQ.